The text below deals with one T cell receptor beta chain. What it binds is not known. Treatment denoted: roughly 10-day PBMC culture with coronavirus spike peptide pools or control peptides (ViraFEST assay). The V and J ends lost 2 bases and 5 bases respectively, with 7 bases between them. The germline V gene has CDR1 WNHNN and CDR2 SYGVQD (reference sequence). The CDR3 runs 13 residues. The data originate from a study of vaccination and CD4 T cells after COVID-19. Study-wide background: The authors used overlapping spike peptides from SARS-CoV-2, HCoV-NL63, HCoV-OC43 and HCoV-229E to stimulate cells.

The Oncomine TCR Beta short-read assay was what sequenced the DNA obtained from cultured CD4+ T cells. TCRdb called the PCR reads again in MiXCR, with one record for every CDR3 protein. This table holds about 12,000 distinct CDR3 sequences, around 58% found once. The TCR sequence derives from a human donor who had recovered from COVID-19. Sequenced: CD4+ T cells from blood, cultured in vitro. The chain links TRBV10-1 to TRBJ2-1; D perhaps matches TRBD2 (5 bases). The CDR3 bases are TGCGCCAGCAGTGAGGGACTTAACAATGAGCAGTTCTTC. This sequence encodes CASSEGLNNEQFF.